The following is a T cell receptor (beta chain) sequence with its context. The source of the sample is a study of control samples from healthy donors and cancer patients. Method: immunoSEQ multiplex PCR; TCRdb's copy keeps in-frame clones and lacks some. The sample has 89,000 or so clones; about 87% are singletons. What was sequenced was blood. The receptor's source is a man aged 45-65 years in good health.

CDR3 region: CSVDGQGLEAFF. The CDR3 nucleotides read TGCAGCGTAGACGGACAGGGACTTGAAGCTTTCTTT. The chain carries TRBV29-1 and TRBJ1-1; 8 nucleotides align to TRBD1. Trimming at V came to 6 bases and at J to 7 bases, leaving 7 bases not matched to a gene. This CDR3 is 12 amino acids long. Germline V gives CDR1 SQVTM, CDR2 ANQGSEA.